This T cell receptor beta chain was retrieved from a study of CD8+CD57+ T cells in acquired aplastic anemia. Overall study: The study obtained an average of around 3.4 ug of DNA from sorted CD4+ and CD8+ cells.

Patients who underwent sequencing had shown CD8+CD57+ cell expansion by flow cytometry. V was clipped by 2 bases and J by 4 bases, with 12 bases between them. Looked up from germline, CDR1 is GTSNPN and CDR2 is SVGIG (reference sequence). This CDR3 contains 14 residues. In its sample, this clonotype was seen a few times. Its specificity is unknown. The study's findings and limits: In common between the patients and the controls were approximately 30 CD8+ CDR3 sequences.

CDR3 and TCR beta VDJ profiling relied on genomic DNA as the template. TCRdb re-called the reads with MiXCR, one entry per CDR3 protein. The sample consists of 150,000 to 200,000 distinct CDR3 sequences, 40% to 60% of them appearing once. The source is a human donor with aplastic anemia. The sample consisted of sorted CD4+, CD8+, or CD8+CD57+ T cells (not recorded which) from PBMCs. V is TRBV30 and J is TRBJ2-1; D is perhaps TRBD2 (6 bases). CDR3 nucleotides: TGTGCCTGGAGTCGGGACTTCAGTTACAATGAGCAGTTCTTC. Its protein is CAWSRDFSYNEQFF.